A selection of T cell receptor beta chains follows, all from one sample in a study of T cells in Graves' hyperthyroidism and ophthalmopathy. Via MiXCR, TCRdb re-called the multiplex PCR reads, giving one row per CDR3 protein. The sample contains some 800,000 distinct CDR3 sequences, roughly 37% of which appear only once. The material sequenced was blood. Source of these receptors: a man aged 18 to 29 with Graves' hyperthyroidism. CDR3s include the opening cysteine and the closing phenylalanine or tryptophan. A D gene is named only where the DNA matches it firmly. The size entry is marked missing in some rows and otherwise reads once, few, many or a size class.

>15|TRBV19|.|TRBJ1-1|.
CASGSLQGRGTEAFF
TGTGCCAGTGGATCATTACAAGGAAGGGGTACTGAAGCTTTCTTT
>16|TRBV9|.|TRBJ2-2|few
CASSVEGLALGGELFF
TGTGCCAGCAGCGTAGAAGGGCTAGCGTTGGGCGGGGAGCTGTTTTTT
>17|TRBV9|.|TRBJ1-2|many
CASSAPLNGRGNYGYTF
TGTGCCAGCAGCGCGCCATTAAATGGCAGGGGAAACTATGGCTACACCTTC
>15|TRBV7-9|TRBD2|TRBJ2-5|.
CASSLTSGRKETQYF
TGTGCCAGCAGCTTAACTAGCGGGAGGAAAGAGACCCAGTACTTC
>13|TRBV7-9|.|TRBJ1-5|many
CASSLVEMGTQHF
TGTGCCAGCAGCTTAGTTGAAATGGGGACCCAGCATTTT
>11|TRBV6-6|TRBD1|TRBJ1-2|few
CASRDRHGYTF
TGTGCCAGCAGGGACAGGCATGGCTACACCTTC
>14|TRBV20-1|TRBD1|TRBJ1-5|.
CSASGATGAQPQHF
TGCAGTGCTAGTGGGGCGACAGGGGCCCAGCCCCAGCATTTT
>15|TRBV7-7|TRBD1|TRBJ2-2|few
CASSTGQGSTGELFF
TGTGCTAGCAGCACAGGACAGGGTAGCACCGGGGAGCTGTTTTTT
>15|TRBV7-9|.|TRBJ2-5|.
CASSLVRGAKETQYF
TGTGCCAGCAGCTTAGTAAGGGGAGCCAAGGAGACCCAGTACTTC
>17|TRBV25-1|.|TRBJ1-6|.
CASSESTPSSDGSPLHF
TGTGCCAGCAGTGAATCGACGCCAAGCTCCGATGGTTCACCCCTCCACTTT
>15|TRBV10-3|TRBD1|TRBJ1-1|.
CASSYPGQGDTEAFF
TGTGCCAGCAGTTACCCGGGACAGGGAGACACTGAAGCTTTCTTT
>15|TRBV7-3|TRBD2|TRBJ2-5|.
CASSLLAGAGEIQYF
TGCGCCAGCAGCCTACTAGCGGGGGCGGGGGAGATCCAGTACTTC
>11|TRBV9|.|TRBJ2-7|many
CASSVGDEQYF
TGTGCCAGCAGCGTAGGGGACGAGCAGTACTTC
>16|TRBV6-5|.|TRBJ1-2|.
CASSYSLDAHPYGYTF
TGTGCCAGCAGTTACTCGCTGGACGCTCACCCCTATGGCTACACCTTC
>13|TRBV29-1|.|TRBJ2-3|.
CSVEDAPLDTQYF
TGCAGCGTTGAAGATGCACCCCTAGATACGCAGTATTTT
>16|TRBV5-4|TRBD2|TRBJ2-7|.
CASSSGLAGMTYEQYF
TGTGCCAGCAGCTCGGGACTAGCGGGGATGACCTACGAGCAGTACTTC
>14|TRBV9|.|TRBJ1-2|.
CASSGERGNYGYTF
TGTGCCAGCAGCGGGGAGCGGGGTAACTATGGCTACACCTTC
>13|TRBV7-2|TRBD2|TRBJ2-2|.
CASSPGTTRGLFF
TGTGCCAGCAGCCCCGGGACTACTAGGGGGCTGTTTTTT
>10|TRBV29-1|TRBD1|TRBJ1-2|.
CSVVGQGDTF
TGCAGCGTTGTTGGCCAGGGGGACACCTTC
>10|TRBV5-8|.|TRBJ2-2|.
CATLTGELFF
TGTGCCACCCTCACCGGGGAGCTGTTTTTT
>12|TRBV10-2|.|TRBJ2-7|many
CASADTSYEQYF
TGCGCCAGCGCTGACACGAGCTACGAGCAGTACTTC
>16|TRBV6-5|.|TRBJ1-6|.
CASSTEGERLDSPLHF
TGTGCCAGCAGTACCGAGGGGGAAAGACTAGACTCACCCCTCCACTTT
>15|TRBV19|.|TRBJ1-2|many
CASSSGHSGVYGYTF
TGTGCCAGTAGTTCCGGGCACTCAGGGGTCTATGGCTACACCTTC
>17|TRBV6-5|TRBD1|TRBJ2-5|.
CASSYSGGRGNQETQYF
TGTGCCAGCAGTTACTCAGGGGGCAGGGGGAACCAAGAGACCCAGTACTTC
>15|TRBV5-5|TRBD2|TRBJ2-7|few
CASSSMGLAENEQYF
TGTGCCAGCAGTTCCATGGGACTAGCGGAAAACGAGCAGTACTTC
>12|TRBV6-1|.|TRBJ1-2|.
CASWQTTEGYTF
TGTGCCAGTTGGCAGACGACAGAGGGCTACACCTTC
>15|TRBV2|.|TRBJ2-7|once
CASSDSSQEPYEQYF
TGTGCCAGCAGTGACTCGAGTCAGGAACCCTACGAGCAGTACTTC
>15|TRBV7-2|TRBD1|TRBJ2-7|.
CASSPSGTGVHEQYF
TGTGCCAGCAGCCCCTCCGGGACAGGGGTCCACGAGCAGTACTTC
>14|TRBV5-1|.|TRBJ1-6|many
CASSLTGRDSPLHF
TGCGCCAGCAGCTTGACGGGTCGCGATTCACCCCTCCACTTT
>16|TRBV11-2|.|TRBJ2-2|.
CASSQWVGYNTGELFF
TGTGCCAGCAGCCAATGGGTGGGATACAACACCGGGGAGCTGTTTTTT
>15|TRBV7-9|.|TRBJ2-5|.
CASSSGRMGQETQYF
TGTGCCAGCAGCTCCGGGAGAATGGGGCAAGAGACCCAGTACTTC
>15|TRBV19|TRBD2|TRBJ2-7|many
CASSTAAGGAYEQYF
TGTGCCAGTAGTACCGCAGCGGGAGGCGCCTACGAGCAGTACTTC
>13|TRBV20-1|.|TRBJ2-5|few
CSASELLQETQYF
TGCAGTGCTAGCGAGCTACTCCAAGAGACCCAGTACTTC
>15|TRBV20-1|.|TRBJ2-1|.
CSAREASDPYNEQFF
TGCAGTGCTAGAGAGGCTAGCGATCCCTACAATGAGCAGTTCTTC
>18|TRBV11-2|.|TRBJ1-6|few
CASSLGDSVSSYNSPLHF
TGTGCCAGCAGCTTAGGGGATTCGGTCAGCTCCTATAATTCACCCCTCCACTTT
>14|TRBV12-3/TRBV12-4|.|TRBJ1-2|few
CASSSSGTPYGYTF
TGTGCCAGCAGTTCCTCCGGGACACCCTATGGCTACACCTTC
>13|TRBV29-1|.|TRBJ1-1|many
CSGATGLNTEAFF
TGCAGCGGCGCTACAGGCCTGAACACTGAAGCTTTCTTT
>12|TRBV12-3/TRBV12-4|.|TRBJ1-1|.
CASSSVSTEAFF
TGTGCCAGCAGTTCAGTGTCTACTGAAGCTTTCTTT
>13|TRBV20-1|.|TRBJ1-3|few
CSASWGGGNTIYF
TGCAGTGCCAGCTGGGGGGGAGGAAACACCATATATTTT
>14|TRBV3-1|TRBD1|TRBJ1-1|.
CASSRGTGVGEAFF
TGTGCCAGCAGCCGTGGGACAGGGGTAGGTGAAGCTTTCTTT
>15|TRBV9|.|TRBJ2-7|few
CASSVDHTRRDEQYF
TGTGCCAGCAGCGTAGACCACACCCGGAGGGACGAGCAGTACTTC